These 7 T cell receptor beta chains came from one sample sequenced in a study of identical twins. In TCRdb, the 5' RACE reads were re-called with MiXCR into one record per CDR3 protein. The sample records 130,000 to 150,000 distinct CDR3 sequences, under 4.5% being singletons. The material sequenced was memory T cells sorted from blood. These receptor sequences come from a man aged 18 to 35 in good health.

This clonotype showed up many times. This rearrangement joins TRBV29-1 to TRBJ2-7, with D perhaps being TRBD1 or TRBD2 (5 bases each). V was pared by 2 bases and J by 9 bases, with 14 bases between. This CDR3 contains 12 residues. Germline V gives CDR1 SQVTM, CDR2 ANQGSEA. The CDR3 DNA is TGCAGCGTTGAACGCCAGGGTGGAGGGCAGTACTTC. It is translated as CSVERQGGGQYF.

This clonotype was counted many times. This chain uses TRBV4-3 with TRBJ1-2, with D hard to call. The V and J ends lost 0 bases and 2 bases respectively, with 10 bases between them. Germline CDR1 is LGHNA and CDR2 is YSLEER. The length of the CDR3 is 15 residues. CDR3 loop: CASSQEVGLNYGYTF. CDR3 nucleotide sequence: TGCGCCAGCAGCCAAGAAGTCGGACTGAACTATGGCTACACCTTC.

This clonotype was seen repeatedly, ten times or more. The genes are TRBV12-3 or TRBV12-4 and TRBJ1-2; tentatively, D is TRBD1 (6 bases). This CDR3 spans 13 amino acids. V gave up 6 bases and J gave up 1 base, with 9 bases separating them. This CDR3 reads CASSRTDNYGYTF. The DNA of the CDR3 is TGTGCCAGCAGCCGGACAGATAACTATGGCTACACCTTC.

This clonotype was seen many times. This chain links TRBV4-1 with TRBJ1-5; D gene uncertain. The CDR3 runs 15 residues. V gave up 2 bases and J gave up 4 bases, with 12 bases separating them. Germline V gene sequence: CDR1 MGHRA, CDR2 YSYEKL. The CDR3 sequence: CASSQLGSRNQPQHF. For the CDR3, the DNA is TGCGCCAGCAGCCAATTGGGATCGCGGAATCAGCCCCAGCATTTT.

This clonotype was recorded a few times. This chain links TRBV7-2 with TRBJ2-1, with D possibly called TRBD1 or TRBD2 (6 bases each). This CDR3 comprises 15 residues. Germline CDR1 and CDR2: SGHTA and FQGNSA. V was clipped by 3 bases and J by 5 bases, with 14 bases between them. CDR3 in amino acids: CASSLGPRDNNEQFF. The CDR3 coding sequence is TGTGCCAGCAGCTTGGGTCCGCGGGACAACAATGAGCAGTTCTTC. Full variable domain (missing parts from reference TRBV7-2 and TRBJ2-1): GAGVSQSPSNKVTEKGKDVELRCDPISGHTALYWYRQSLGQGLEFLIYFQGNSAPDKSGLPSDRFSAERTGGSVSTLTIQRTQQEDSAVYLCASSLGPRDNNEQFFGPGTRLTVL.

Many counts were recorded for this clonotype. The CDR3 loop is CSVADAPYEQYF. CDR3 nucleotide sequence: TGCAGCGTTGCCGACGCCCCCTACGAGCAGTACTTC. The J gene is TRBJ2-7, the V gene TRBV29-1; no firm D call. V was shortened by 4 bases and J by 2 bases, with 9 bases between the two germline ends. CDR1 is SQVTM and CDR2 is ANQGSEA in the germline V gene. This CDR3 comprises 12 residues.

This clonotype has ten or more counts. This CDR3 reads CASSFLRTSGRYTQYF. The DNA for the CDR3 is TGTGCCAGCAGCTTTCTGAGGACTAGCGGGAGGTATACGCAGTATTTT. This chain uses TRBV7-8 with TRBJ2-3; 14 bases are shared with TRBD2. The CDR3 extends over 16 amino acids. Germline V gives CDR1 SGHVS, CDR2 FQNEAQ. V lost 3 bases, J lost 7 bases, and 6 bases stayed unmatched.